A selection of T cell receptor beta chains follows, all from one sample in a study of blood T cell repertoires in COVID-19. The repertoire was sequenced with immunoSEQ multiplex PCR; TCRdb's copy has only in-frame clones and lacks some. The sample lists 30,000 to 40,000 clones; about 83% were seen once. What was sequenced was peripheral blood. Receptors were obtained from a man aged 50 to 60 with acute or convalescent COVID-19. The CDR3 runs from the conserved cysteine through the conserved F or W. Each record gives: V gene, clone size, J gene, D gene, CDR3 DNA, CDR3 protein. The D gene is left open where the match is weak. The listing skips clone size in some rows; elsewhere it reads once, few, many or a size class.

V gene: TRBV5-6
clone size: NA
J gene: TRBJ1-5
D gene: TRBD1
CDR3 DNA: TGTGCCAGCAGCCGCGGACAGGGTGGCCAGCCCCAGCATTTT
CDR3 protein: CASSRGQGGQPQHF

V gene: TRBV24-1
clone size: NA
J gene: TRBJ2-2
D gene: TRBD2
CDR3 DNA: TGTGCCACCAGTGATCCTTCTAGCGGGAGAAGTTCCGGGGAGCTGTTTTTT
CDR3 protein: CATSDPSSGRSSGELFF

V gene: TRBV19
clone size: few
J gene: TRBJ1-5
D gene: TRBD1
CDR3 DNA: TGTGCCAGTAGTGCCTACGTACAGGGGGCCCTCAATCAGCCCCAGCATTTT
CDR3 protein: CASSAYVQGALNQPQHF

V gene: TRBV10-3
clone size: NA
J gene: TRBJ2-6
D gene: NA
CDR3 DNA: TGTGCCATCAGTGAGCAGAAAGGGGGTTCTGGGGCCAACGTCCTGACTTTC
CDR3 protein: CAISEQKGGSGANVLTF

V gene: TRBV10-1
clone size: NA
J gene: TRBJ2-2
D gene: NA
CDR3 DNA: TGCGCCAGTCGCGGGTCCGGGGAGCTGTTTTTT
CDR3 protein: CASRGSGELFF

V gene: TRBV5-5
clone size: NA
J gene: TRBJ2-5
D gene: NA
CDR3 DNA: TGTGCCAGCAGCTTGGTGGGCGACCCTCAAGAGACCCAGTACTTC
CDR3 protein: CASSLVGDPQETQYF

V gene: TRBV3-1/TRBV3-2
clone size: NA
J gene: TRBJ1-5
D gene: TRBD1
CDR3 DNA: TGTGCCAGCAGCCAAGCAGGGACAGAGAGCAATCAGCCCCAGCATTTT
CDR3 protein: CASSQAGTESNQPQHF

V gene: TRBV6-2/TRBV6-3
clone size: few
J gene: TRBJ1-2
D gene: NA
CDR3 DNA: TGTGCCAGCAGTACCCGGGACACCTATGGCTACACCTTC
CDR3 protein: CASSTRDTYGYTF

V gene: TRBV9
clone size: NA
J gene: TRBJ1-2
D gene: NA
CDR3 DNA: TGTGCCAGCAGTACAACAGGGATCTATGGCTACACCTTC
CDR3 protein: CASSTTGIYGYTF

V gene: TRBV24-1
clone size: NA
J gene: TRBJ2-1
D gene: NA
CDR3 DNA: TGTGCCACCAGTGACTACGACAGAACCTACAATGAGCAGTTCTTC
CDR3 protein: CATSDYDRTYNEQFF

V gene: TRBV5-1
clone size: NA
J gene: TRBJ1-1
D gene: TRBD1
CDR3 DNA: TGCGCCAGCAGCATAGGAGGGGGCGGGAACACTGAAGCTTTCTTT
CDR3 protein: CASSIGGGGNTEAFF

V gene: TRBV11-2
clone size: once
J gene: TRBJ1-5
D gene: TRBD1
CDR3 DNA: TGTGCCAGCAGCTTAGATACAGGGGGCGATCAGCCCCAGCATTTT
CDR3 protein: CASSLDTGGDQPQHF

V gene: TRBV9
clone size: NA
J gene: TRBJ2-1
D gene: NA
CDR3 DNA: TGTGCCAGCAGCATATCATACGGGGGCTACAATGAGCAGTTCTTC
CDR3 protein: CASSISYGGYNEQFF

V gene: TRBV5-1
clone size: NA
J gene: TRBJ2-5
D gene: NA
CDR3 DNA: TGCGCCAGCAGCTTGAAACAGCTCAAGACCCAGTACTTC
CDR3 protein: CASSLKQLKTQYF

V gene: TRBV7-8
clone size: NA
J gene: TRBJ2-5
D gene: TRBD1
CDR3 DNA: TGTGCCAGCAGTGGACAGGGGGCGTTGGAGACCCAGTACTTC
CDR3 protein: CASSGQGALETQYF

V gene: TRBV28
clone size: NA
J gene: TRBJ1-1
D gene: NA
CDR3 DNA: TGTGCCAGCACCCTCACGGGTGGCACTGAAGCTTTCTTT
CDR3 protein: CASTLTGGTEAFF

V gene: TRBV24-1
clone size: NA
J gene: TRBJ1-5
D gene: TRBD1
CDR3 DNA: TGTGCCACCAGTGATTCGCAGGGGGTAGGGAGCAATCAGCCCCAGCATTTT
CDR3 protein: CATSDSQGVGSNQPQHF

V gene: TRBV5-1
clone size: NA
J gene: TRBJ2-3
D gene: NA
CDR3 DNA: TGCGCCAGCAGCTTGGAAGGACGGAGGACAGATACGCAGTATTTT
CDR3 protein: CASSLEGRRTDTQYF

V gene: TRBV28
clone size: NA
J gene: TRBJ1-2
D gene: TRBD1
CDR3 DNA: TGTGCCAGCAGTCCACCGGGACAGGGCATTAACTATGGCTACACCTTC
CDR3 protein: CASSPPGQGINYGYTF

V gene: TRBV11-2
clone size: NA
J gene: TRBJ2-1
D gene: NA
CDR3 DNA: TGTGCCAGCAGCTTACACGGGAATGAGCAGTTCTTC
CDR3 protein: CASSLHGNEQFF

V gene: TRBV11-2
clone size: once
J gene: TRBJ2-1
D gene: TRBD2
CDR3 DNA: TGTGCCAGCAGCGGGACTAGGCGGGAATACCAGTTCTTC
CDR3 protein: CASSGTRREYQFF

V gene: TRBV7-9
clone size: NA
J gene: TRBJ1-4
D gene: NA
CDR3 DNA: TGTGCCAGCAGCTCCGCCGCAGTGACTAATGAAAAACTGTTTTTT
CDR3 protein: CASSSAAVTNEKLFF

V gene: TRBV24-1
clone size: few
J gene: TRBJ1-2
D gene: NA
CDR3 DNA: TGTGCCACCAGTGATTCCCGGAGAGCCTATGGCTACACCTTC
CDR3 protein: CATSDSRRAYGYTF

V gene: TRBV11-1
clone size: NA
J gene: TRBJ1-6
D gene: NA
CDR3 DNA: TGTGCCAGCAGCTTAATATCGGGGAATTCACCCCTCCACTTT
CDR3 protein: CASSLISGNSPLHF

V gene: TRBV2
clone size: once
J gene: TRBJ2-2
D gene: TRBD2
CDR3 DNA: TGTGCCAGCGGCCGGACTAGCGGGGCGACCGGGGAGCTGTTTTTT
CDR3 protein: CASGRTSGATGELFF

V gene: TRBV2
clone size: NA
J gene: TRBJ1-5
D gene: TRBD1
CDR3 DNA: TGTGCCAGCAGTGAAGTGGCAGGGGGACAGCCCCAGCATTTT
CDR3 protein: CASSEVAGGQPQHF

V gene: TRBV5-6
clone size: NA
J gene: TRBJ2-7
D gene: NA
CDR3 DNA: TGTGCCAGCAGCTTGACGGGAGTCTACGAGCAGTACTTC
CDR3 protein: CASSLTGVYEQYF

V gene: TRBV15
clone size: NA
J gene: TRBJ2-7
D gene: TRBD1
CDR3 DNA: TGTGCCACCAGCAGATCGGGCGGGACAGGGGGTAGAGAGCAGTACTTC
CDR3 protein: CATSRSGGTGGREQYF

V gene: TRBV2
clone size: NA
J gene: TRBJ2-1
D gene: TRBD2
CDR3 DNA: TGTGCCAGCAGTGTCAGCGGGATCGACGCCTACAATGAGCAGTTCTTC
CDR3 protein: CASSVSGIDAYNEQFF

V gene: TRBV2
clone size: NA
J gene: TRBJ2-7
D gene: NA
CDR3 DNA: TGTGCCAGCAGGTCAGGAAGCTCCTACGAGCAGTACTTC
CDR3 protein: CASRSGSSYEQYF

V gene: TRBV6-1
clone size: NA
J gene: TRBJ2-1
D gene: TRBD2
CDR3 DNA: TGTGCCAGCAGTGTAGCGGGGGGGTACAATGAGCAGTTCTTC
CDR3 protein: CASSVAGGYNEQFF

V gene: TRBV27
clone size: NA
J gene: TRBJ2-2
D gene: TRBD2
CDR3 DNA: TGTGCCAGCAGTTTAGGGAGGGTAACCGGGGAGCTGTTTTTT
CDR3 protein: CASSLGRVTGELFF

V gene: TRBV19
clone size: NA
J gene: TRBJ2-5
D gene: TRBD2
CDR3 DNA: TGTGCCAGTAGAAGGGGGACTAGCGGACAAGAGACCCAGTACTTC
CDR3 protein: CASRRGTSGQETQYF